This T cell receptor beta chain emerged from a study of beta chain features in type 1 diabetes (dated by TCRdb to the late 2010s). Background for the entire study: Mean age, gender distribution, total cell number and subset yield were not different between patients and healthy donors. A total of under 120,000,000 sorted cells were examined across all samples, and RNA yield correlated strongly with the number of cells per subset. The study compared TCRB repertoires of sorted circulating CD4+ T cell subsets between recently diagnosed type 1 diabetes patients and matched healthy donors. Regulatory and stem cell-like memory subsets were isolated from only 8 patients and about eight healthy donors, whereas naive and central memory subsets came from all 28 donors. Findings and caveats that apply to the study as a whole: Because small numbers of individuals were included in the HLA sub-analyses, any influence of HLA type on TCRB rearrangement was left unresolved. PCR may preferentially amplify shorter templates, but because patient and control samples were amplified and corrected together, any resulting skew would affect both groups equally. Fewer insertions and more nucleotide deletions at VDJ recombination sites were observed in patients with type 1 diabetes, implying thymic rearrangement abnormalities. Because cDNA was sequenced instead of genomic DNA, highly expressing activated cells could be over-represented, though the groups showed no difference in activation or CD3 levels. Naive, central memory and regulatory TCRB repertoires appeared to be more alike among patients than among healthy donors. In all four CD4+ subsets, TCRB CDR3 length was moderately but significantly shorter in type 1 diabetes patients.

The High Capacity cDNA Reverse Transcription Kit was used to reverse transcribe all of the isolated RNA, meaning that expressed TCRB transcripts were what got sequenced. Deep immunoSEQ sequencing was applied to naive, central memory and regulatory T cell samples, giving an average of roughly 3.5 million total reads per sample. Sorted cells were lysed in RLT buffer, and RNA was extracted using DNase-treated RNeasy Micro or Mini kits according to cell number. To prevent cross-contamination, each cell subset was processed individually, whereas patient and healthy donor samples were processed jointly. The immunoSEQ multiplex PCR was used to amplify TCRB sequences from cDNA, generating 87-bp fragments that spanned the CDR3 region. Amplicons were sequenced on the Illumina HiSeq platform. The paper's data handling went like this. Synthetic template baselines were used to correct PCR bias computationally, reads within Hamming distance 2 were collapsed together, and singletons that could not be merged were discarded. By aligning reads against IMGT, V, D and J genes, CDR3 length, and insertions or deletions at six rearrangement sites were assigned. Clonotype counts were normalized to sorted cell number within each subset before computing true diversity and Gini coefficients with the tcR R package. The overlap coefficient, calculated on TCRB nucleotide sequences, was used to measure repertoire sharing. As a proxy for the pre-selection repertoire, out-of-frame TCRB sequences from naive cells were analyzed. This is the immuneACCESS table as TCRdb keeps it, with only in-frame sequences that have V and J called. A part of the clones is gone; compared with another copy, unresolved V genes explain less than half, and the rest is unexplained. V and J calls and clone size are copied from that table; D and trimming were computed from the DNA. Counted in this sample were around 400,000 clones; about 14% of them appeared once. The top ten clonotypes cover under 0.02% of the sample.

From its cysteine to its phenylalanine, the CDR3 spans 14 amino acids. Kept here is only the CDR3 DNA, which spans 42 bases and is read in frame from base 1. At the junction V is shortened by 5 bases and J by 0 bases, with 11 bases in between. CDR1 and CDR2, looked up from the germline V gene, are SQVTM and ANQGSEA. Each donor gave one peripheral blood draw, averaging roughly 100 mL, which was collected into heparinised tubes. Using a panel that included CD45RO, CCR7, CD25, CD127, CD95 and CD27, naive, central memory, regulatory and stem cell-like memory CD4+ T cells were sorted on a BD FACSAria II. A purity above 95% was achieved for all sorted populations. Right away, PBMCs were isolated by Lymphoprep density gradient centrifugation and were stained directly, with no culture step. To minimize batch effects, samples were stained and sorted in pairs, one healthy donor with one patient per experiment.

This clone was seen only a few times. No antigen is known for it. No quality values exist for individual bases; no much larger clone is one base distant. The receptor comes from a woman in her late teens or twenties in good health. Recombination joined TRBV29-1 with TRBJ1-5; TRBD1 is perhaps the D gene, given 5 matching bases. Material for sequencing was naive CD4+ T cells from blood. This sample's cell subset or site label indicates: true naive CD4+ T cells. The nucleotide sequence reads as follows: TGCAGCGTTCTCTCAGGGTATAGCAATCAGCCCCAGCATTTT. Its protein reads: CSVLSGYSNQPQHF.